The 8 T cell receptor beta chains listed next were all sequenced from one sample in a study of cytomegalovirus exposure and HLA in healthy donors. PCR was performed using 60 Vbeta and 13 Jbeta primers. Assay used: immunoSEQ multiplex PCR; TCRdb lists only in-frame clones, some missing. The sample holds about 120,000 clones; 77% are singletons and the top ten take about 3.9%. Material: PBMCs. All receptors come from a human donor in good health.

In its sample, this clone was seen once. J is TRBJ1-3 and V is TRBV28; unclear D gene. Looked up from germline, CDR1 is MDHEN and CDR2 is SYDVKM. The CDR3 has 13 residues. Trimming took off 6 bases at V and 0 bases at J, with 6 bases between the two ends. The CDR3 region is CASSRDSGNTIYF. CDR3 DNA sequence: TGTGCCAGCAGCCGGGACTCTGGAAACACCATATATTTT. Based on the CDR3 plus reference TRBV28 and TRBJ1-3, the full variable domain is DVKVTQSSRYLVKRTGEKVFLECVQDMDHENMFWYRQDPGLGLRLIYFSYDVKMKEKGDIPEGYSVSREKKERFSLILESASTNQTSMYLCASSRDSGNTIYFGEGSWLTVV.

The rearrangement links TRBV6-5 to TRBJ2-7; D is uncertain. CDR3 length equals 15 residues. Per germline, CDR1 MNHEY and CDR2 SVGAGI. V was cut by 6 bases and J by 2 bases, with 17 bases left in between. This chain's CDR3 is CASSPDVPRPYEQYF. The CDR3 nucleotides read TGTGCCAGCAGCCCCGACGTTCCCAGGCCCTACGAGCAGTACTTC.

This sequence joins TRBV21-1 and TRBJ2-1; the table's TRBD1 call for D was not verified on the DNA. TRBV21-1 has pseudogene status. This CDR3 has 16 amino acids. In DNA, the CDR3 is TGTGCCAGCAGCACCCGACAGGGGGCAGTTGGCAATGAGCAGTTCTTC. It codes for CASSTRQGAVGNEQFF.

In this sample, this clone turned up once. The rearrangement joins TRBV29-1 to TRBJ2-1; 10 bases match TRBD2. The CDR3 is 12 amino acids. The V and J ends lost 6 bases and 6 bases, in that order; junction bases with no gene match: 2. Germline CDR1 reads SQVTM; CDR2 reads ANQGSEA. The CDR3 sequence: CSVRTSGNEQFF. The CDR3 DNA reads as TGCAGCGTAAGGACTAGCGGCAATGAGCAGTTCTTC.

The V and J genes are TRBV11-3 and TRBJ2-5, with 8 bases aligning to TRBD2. This CDR3 has 15 residues. Germline V lookup: CDR1 SGHNT, CDR2 YENEEA. After removal of 4 bases from V and 5 bases from J, the junction contained 9 bases not matched to a gene. CDR3 loop: CASSSSGSVRETQYF. In nucleotides, the CDR3 is TGTGCCAGCAGCTCCAGCGGGAGTGTGAGGGAGACCCAGTACTTC. The full variable domain, in which reference TRBV11-3 and TRBJ2-5 provide the parts outside the CDR3, is EAGVVQSPRYKIIEKKQPVAFWCNPISGHNTLYWYLQNLGQGPELLIRYENEEAVDDSQLPKDRFSAERLKGVDSTLKIQPAELGDSAVYLCASSSSGSVRETQYFGPGTRLLVL.

This clone was observed a few times. The rearrangement uses TRBV28 and TRBJ1-4, with a tentative D call TRBD1 (6 bases). Germline CDR1 MDHEN, CDR2 SYDVKM. The CDR3 length is 14 residues. V dropped 6 bases and J dropped 5 bases, with 13 bases sitting between them. The CDR3 region has the DNA TGTGCCAGCAGCTTAGGGGGGAGGAATGAAAAACTGTTTTTT. This codes for CASSLGGRNEKLFF.

This sequence joins TRBV19 and TRBJ2-1, with 7 nucleotides matching TRBD2. This CDR3 has 18 residues. V lost 3 bases and J lost 1; bases outside the gene matches: 12. The germline gives CDR1 LNHDA, CDR2 SQIVND (reference sequence). CDR3 in amino acids: CASSMLLAWEGSYNEQFF. CDR3 nucleotide sequence: TGTGCCAGTAGTATGCTACTAGCTTGGGAGGGGTCCTACAATGAGCAGTTCTTC. Supplemented by reference TRBV19 and TRBJ2-1, the full variable domain reads DGGITQSPKYLFRKEGQNVTLSCEQNLNHDAMYWYRQDPGQGLRLIYYSQIVNDFQKGDIAEGYSVSREKKESFPLTVTSAQKNPTAFYLCASSMLLAWEGSYNEQFFGPGTRLTVL.

This sequence joins TRBV30 and TRBJ1-4; the match to TRBD1 covers 7 bases. The trim removed 3 bases at V and 0 bases at J, leaving 4 bases unmatched. The length of the CDR3 is 15 residues. Germline V gene data show CDR1 as GTSNPN and CDR2 as SVGIG (reference sequence). This CDR3 is CAWSGQEATNEKLFF. In nucleotides, the CDR3 is TGTGCCTGGAGCGGACAGGAGGCAACTAATGAAAAACTGTTTTTT.